The clone carrying this TCR beta chain was observed a single time. Its target is unknown. The V gene's germline CDR1 is LNHDA and CDR2 SQIVND (reference sequence). This CDR3 is 14 amino acids long. V was pared by 10 bases and J by 1 base, with 16 bases between. This sample stems from a study of CD8+ T cells in alopecia areata. Background on the study: Those treated were given oral tofacitinib at 5 to 10 mg twice daily. Dosing with tofacitinib proceeded for 6 to 18 months, followed by 6 months off drug.

Peripheral blood, together with lesional scalp punch biopsies, was collected from alopecia areata patients. Study observations and caveats: Scalp sample sequencing also detects resident alphabeta T cells of normal skin. Lesional scalp displayed greater clonality than normal scalp, most notably in alopecia totalis/universalis.

Extracted RNA was reverse transcribed into cDNA, the sequencing template. Clones were sequenced by immunoSEQ multiplex PCR, and TCRdb holds only the in-frame ones, with some missing. In the table there are 9,500 to 15,000 clones, approximately 52% of which are singletons. V gene TRBV19 combines with J gene TRBJ2-5, with D perhaps matching TRBD1 or TRBD2 (7 bases each). The sample was skin. The TCR was taken from a human donor with alopecia areata. CDR3 sequence reads: CATQGRGRQETQYF. CDR3 in DNA: TGTGCCACTCAAGGGAGGGGGCGCCAAGAGACCCAGTACTTC.